The sequence of this T cell receptor (beta chain) was determined in a study of blood T cell repertoires in COVID-19. Overall study: Donors in the United States, Italy and Spain gave samples during acute or convalescent COVID-19. Nucleic acid was either cDNA or gDNA, and it came from T cells, B-cell-depleted T cells, or PBMCs.

In the original analysis: Estimation of nucleated cell counts relied on the amplification of reference gene primers. TCRdb keeps only in-frame clones here, not all; method: immunoSEQ multiplex PCR. V, J and clone size were drawn from that table, and D and trimming were deduced from the DNA. The data contain about 240,000 clones, around 83% of them seen just once; the ten biggest clones take up about 2%. This CDR3 contains 22 residues. Germline CDR1 and CDR2: SGHRS and YFSETQ. J lost 0 bases, V lost 5 bases, and 25 bases had no gene match. The source material was peripheral blood. The chain employs TRBV5-1 and TRBJ1-5; 8 bases align to TRBD1. The sequence was obtained from a young man who had recovered from COVID-19. The CDR3 nucleotides read TGCGCCAGCAGTTCAGATGGCCTAAAGGACAGGGCCTACAATTTTAGCAATCAGCCCCAGCATTTT. Its protein product is CASSSDGLKDRAYNFSNQPQHF.